The rows below give T cell receptor beta chains drawn from one sample of a study of identical twins. Via MiXCR, TCRdb re-called the 5' RACE reads, giving one row per CDR3 protein. The sample comprises around 370,000 distinct CDR3 sequences, 9% of which are singletons, and under 9.5% rests with the top ten. Sample: naive T cells sorted from blood. These receptors were taken from a woman in her forties or fifties in good health. The CDR3 runs from the conserved cysteine through the conserved F or W. Each record gives: V gene, clone size, J gene, D gene, CDR3 protein, CDR3 DNA. A D gene is named only where the DNA matches it firmly. The size field is filled for only some rows; it gives once, few, many or a size class.

V: TRBV20-1
size: many
J: TRBJ1-1
D: NA
CDR3: CSAQTSQATGTEAFF
DNA: TGCAGTGCTCAAACCTCACAGGCGACCGGGACTGAAGCTTTCTTT

V: TRBV3-1
size: NA
J: TRBJ2-1
D: NA
CDR3: CASSPHGTIYNEQFF
DNA: TGTGCCAGCAGCCCCCACGGGACAATCTACAATGAGCAGTTCTTC

V: TRBV6-5
size: many
J: TRBJ2-1
D: NA
CDR3: CASSYSAGPLGEQFF
DNA: TGTGCCAGCAGTTACTCGGCAGGGCCCCTTGGGGAGCAGTTCTTC

V: TRBV4-1
size: NA
J: TRBJ1-6
D: NA
CDR3: CASSQESGYQSPLHF
DNA: TGCGCCAGCAGCCAAGAATCTGGGTATCAGTCACCCCTCCACTTT

V: TRBV11-2
size: many
J: TRBJ2-2
D: NA
CDR3: CASSLDRVPSEELFF
DNA: TGTGCCAGCAGCTTAGATCGAGTCCCTTCTGAGGAGCTGTTTTTT

V: TRBV20-1
size: NA
J: TRBJ2-3
D: TRBD1
CDR3: CSATTGGPSTDTQYF
DNA: TGCAGTGCTACAACAGGGGGCCCTAGCACAGATACGCAGTATTTT

V: TRBV7-2
size: NA
J: TRBJ2-7
D: TRBD2
CDR3: CASSLGLAGGSYEQYF
DNA: TGTGCCAGCAGCTTGGGACTAGCGGGAGGATCCTACGAGCAGTACTTC

V: TRBV6-2/TRBV6-3
size: many
J: TRBJ2-7
D: NA
CDR3: CASSYYGLTYEQYF
DNA: TGTGCCAGCAGTTACTATGGACTCACCTACGAGCAGTACTTC

V: TRBV6-1
size: NA
J: TRBJ2-5
D: TRBD1
CDR3: CASRIRGQGETQYF
DNA: TGTGCCAGCAGAATACGGGGACAGGGGGAGACCCAGTACTTC

V: TRBV6-1
size: few
J: TRBJ2-1
D: NA
CDR3: CASSQRRGRRNEQFF
DNA: TGTGCCAGCAGTCAACGTCGGGGCAGGAGAAATGAGCAGTTCTTC

V: TRBV19
size: few
J: TRBJ2-1
D: TRBD2
CDR3: CASSMGLADNEQFF
DNA: TGTGCCAGTAGTATGGGACTAGCGGACAATGAGCAGTTCTTC

V: TRBV29-1
size: many
J: TRBJ2-1
D: NA
CDR3: CSVAERGYNEQFF
DNA: TGCAGCGTAGCGGAACGCGGTTACAATGAGCAGTTCTTC

V: TRBV7-8
size: few
J: TRBJ1-6
D: NA
CDR3: CASSRDKIVPLHF
DNA: TGTGCCAGCAGCCGGGACAAAATTGTACCCCTCCACTTT

V: TRBV5-1
size: NA
J: TRBJ2-5
D: NA
CDR3: CASSLALEETQYF
DNA: TGCGCCAGCAGCTTGGCCCTCGAGGAGACCCAGTACTTC